These 25 T cell receptor beta chains were sequenced from one sample in a study of blood T cell repertoires in COVID-19. Generated by immunoSEQ multiplex PCR, the TCRdb table keeps only in-frame clones and is missing some. This table holds approximately 97,000 clones, 84% found once. The material sequenced was peripheral blood. The receptors here all came from a man between 40 and 49 years old with active or convalescent COVID-19.

The DNA for the CDR3 is TGTGCCAGCAGCTTAGCCGGGACAGGGAAGGGGGAGACCCAGTACTTC. Translating it yields CASSLAGTGKGETQYF. V and J are TRBV7-7 and TRBJ2-5; 9 nucleotides line up with TRBD1. The V gene's germline CDR1 is SSHAT and CDR2 FNYEAQ (reference sequence). V trimming: 0 bases; J trimming: 5 bases; junction bases outside the gene matches: 7. CDR3 length equals 16 residues.

The chain carries TRBV19 and TRBJ2-1; 10 nucleotides align to TRBD2. V was clipped by 5 bases and J by 7 bases; unmatched bases: 5. In germline, CDR1 is LNHDA, CDR2 SQIVND (reference sequence). This CDR3 contains 14 residues. CDR3 sequence: CASSWLAGDNEQFF. Here the CDR3 DNA reads TGTGCCAGTAGTTGGCTAGCGGGGGATAATGAGCAGTTCTTC.

The chain recombines TRBV10-2 with TRBJ2-3; possible D gene TRBD2, 6 bases. The ends were cut back, 2 bases at V and 3 bases at J, with 18 bases in the middle. The germline gives CDR1 WSHSY, CDR2 SAAADI. The CDR3 spans 17 residues. CDR3 residues: CASSERFGGDGTDTQYF. The CDR3 DNA follows: TGCGCCAGCAGTGAGCGGTTCGGCGGGGATGGGACAGATACGCAGTATTTT.

This clone came up once. The J gene is TRBJ1-4, the V gene TRBV4-3, with 9 bases aligning to TRBD1. Germline V CDR1 and CDR2: LGHNA, YSLEER. The CDR3 is made up of 18 amino acids. J was trimmed by 7 bases and V by 5 bases; bases with no gene match: 17. CDR3 protein: CASSTGRSGTGIREKLFF. CDR3 nucleotides: TGCGCCAGCAGCACCGGGAGGTCGGGGACAGGGATACGTGAAAAACTGTTTTTT.

This sequence joins TRBV27 and TRBJ1-6, with TRBD1 matching 7 bases. The CDR3 totals 15 residues. CDR1 is MNHEY, CDR2 SMNVEV, per germline (reference sequence). V lost 4 bases to trimming and J lost 12 bases; unmatched junction nucleotides: 12. CDR3: CASSSSGTALLPLHF. For the CDR3, the DNA is TGTGCCAGCAGTTCCTCCGGGACAGCTTTATTACCCCTCCACTTT.

This chain connects TRBV18 to TRBJ2-3; 8 positions agree with TRBD2. After removal of 6 bases from V and 1 base from J, the junction contained 3 bases not matched to a gene. Germline-derived CDR1 and CDR2 are KGHSH and LQKENI. The length of the CDR3 is 14 residues. This chain's CDR3 is CASSGLARTDTQYF. As DNA, the CDR3 is TGTGCCAGCTCCGGACTAGCCCGCACAGATACGCAGTATTTT.

The chain links TRBV27 to TRBJ2-7; D is possibly TRBD1 (5 bases). In germline, CDR1 is MNHEY, CDR2 SMNVEV (reference sequence). Trimming took off 1 base at V and 5 bases at J, with 12 bases between the two ends. This CDR3 comprises 14 residues. The CDR3: CASSLWGGAHEQYF. The CDR3 DNA sequence: TGTGCCAGCAGTTTATGGGGTGGGGCCCACGAGCAGTACTTC.

The rearrangement uses TRBV27 and TRBJ2-5, with TRBD2 identical over 13 bases. This CDR3 comprises 16 residues. J lost 4 bases, V lost 5 bases, and 7 bases had no gene match. Germline-derived CDR1 and CDR2 are MNHEY and SMNVEV (reference sequence). The CDR3 region is CASSPLAGGPVETQYF. The CDR3 nucleotides are TGTGCCAGCAGTCCACTAGCGGGGGGGCCGGTAGAGACCCAGTACTTC.

The rearrangement links TRBV5-1 to TRBJ2-5; 10 bases line up with TRBD2. Germline-derived CDR1 and CDR2 are SGHRS and YFSETQ. This CDR3 has 14 residues. Trimming at V came to 0 bases and at J to 7 bases, leaving 3 bases not matched to a gene. In DNA form, the CDR3 reads TGCGCCAGCAGCTTGGAGGCTAGCGGGGGGACCCAGTACTTC. Its protein product is CASSLEASGGTQYF.

The V and J genes are TRBV9 and TRBJ1-6; tentatively, D is TRBD1 (6 bases). The ends were cut back, 1 base at V and 6 bases at J, with 8 bases in the middle. Per the germline V gene, CDR1 is SGDLS and CDR2 is YYNGEE. This CDR3 is 14 amino acids long. The CDR3 loop is CASSVKGVNSPLHF. CDR3 in DNA: TGTGCCAGCAGCGTAAAGGGGGTTAATTCACCCCTCCACTTT.

The chain joins TRBV3-1 (or the pseudogene TRBV3-2) to TRBJ2-3; possibly TRBD1 for D (5 bases). The CDR3 loop spans 15 amino acids. CDR1 is LGHDT, CDR2 YNNKEL, per germline (reference sequence). The germline V and J ends were trimmed by 1 base and 7 bases, with 15 bases remaining between them. In DNA form, the CDR3 reads TGTGCCAGCAGCCAAGCCCCAGGGCCACGGTATACGCAGTATTTT. Translated: CASSQAPGPRYTQYF.

This clone was found once. CDR3 loop: CASSSGQESYGYTF. The DNA for the CDR3 is TGTGCCAGCAGCTCGGGACAGGAAAGCTATGGCTACACCTTC. This chain uses TRBV28 with TRBJ1-2; TRBD1 matches 8 bases. The V and J ends lost 6 bases and 4 bases, in that order; junction bases with no gene match: 7. Germline V gene data show CDR1 as MDHEN and CDR2 as SYDVKM. This CDR3 is built from 14 residues.

This sequence joins TRBV13 and TRBJ2-2; possibly TRBD1 for D (6 bases). The germline gives CDR1 PRHDT, CDR2 FYEKMQ (reference sequence). V shed 5 bases and J shed 3 bases, with 13 bases lying between them. The CDR3 loop spans 15 amino acids. The CDR3 coding sequence is TGTGCCAGCAGCGCAACAGGGTCCTACACCGGGGAGCTGTTTTTT. Translated, it gives CASSATGSYTGELFF.

As concerns this clone: This CDR3 is also generated by other DNA sequences in the sample. The chain carries TRBV20-1 and TRBJ1-3; D is unclear. Trimming cost V 6 bases and J 2 bases, with 5 bases left between them. The CDR3 runs to 11 residues. Germline CDR1 DFQATT, CDR2 SNEGSKA (reference sequence). The CDR3 loop is CSARTGNTIYF. The CDR3 DNA sequence: TGCAGTGCCAGGACTGGAAACACCATATATTTT.

The gene calls are TRBV28 and TRBJ1-2, with 9 positions matching TRBD1. V gave up 3 bases and J gave up 5 bases; unmatched junction bases: 1. Germline values: CDR1 MDHEN, CDR2 SYDVKM. This CDR3 region has 13 residues. CDR3 sequence reads: CASSLTGGYGYTF. CDR3 nucleotides: TGTGCCAGCAGTTTGACAGGGGGGTATGGCTACACCTTC.

This rearrangement joins TRBV5-1 to TRBJ1-2, with 10 nucleotides matching TRBD1. Germline V CDR1 and CDR2: SGHRS, YFSETQ. Trimming removed 3 bases from V and 8 bases from J; junction bases left unmatched: 10. The CDR3 contains 15 residues. CDR3 bases: TGCGCCAGCAGCTCCTCCGGGACAGGGGATGTAGGCTACACCTTC. Amino acid sequence: CASSSSGTGDVGYTF.

This rearrangement joins TRBV6-2 or TRBV6-3 to TRBJ1-1; tentative D call: TRBD1 (6 bases). The ends were cut back, 7 bases at V and 1 base at J, with 22 bases in the middle. The CDR3 is made up of 17 amino acids. The germline gives CDR1 MNHEY, CDR2 SVGEGT. DNA for the CDR3: TGTGCCAGCACCCCCGGCGGGCAGGGGCGTTCGAACACTGAAGCTTTCTTT. Translating it yields CASTPGGQGRSNTEAFF.

The chain recombines TRBV9 with TRBJ2-3; 9 bases align to TRBD2. Germline loops: CDR1 SGDLS, CDR2 YYNGEE. The CDR3 is 15 amino acids. The V segment lost 0 bases and the J segment 4 bases; nucleotides outside the gene matches: 3. CDR3 DNA sequence: TGTGCCAGCAGCGTAGGGCGGGGGGGACCAGATACGCAGTATTTT. Its translation: CASSVGRGGPDTQYF.

DNA for the CDR3: TGTGCCATCAGGATGGCAGAGAACACCGGGGAGCTGTTTTTT. Protein sequence: CAIRMAENTGELFF. The chain has TRBV10-3 and TRBJ2-2, with no clear D. The germline V and J ends were trimmed by 6 bases and 1 base, with 9 bases remaining between them. Germline V CDR1 and CDR2: ENHRY, SYGVKD. There are 14 residues in the CDR3.

This chain uses TRBV19 with TRBJ2-3, with 12 bases that match TRBD1. Unmatched junction bases numbered 9, after V lost 3 bases and J lost 8 bases. CDR3 length equals 16 residues. The germline gives CDR1 LNHDA, CDR2 SQIVND (reference sequence). The CDR3 loop is CASSMGQGAGPGTQYF. In nucleotides, the CDR3 is TGTGCCAGTAGTATGGGACAGGGGGCGGGACCTGGTACGCAGTATTTT.

This chain uses TRBV29-1 with TRBJ1-3; the match to TRBD1 covers 9 bases. The CDR3 extends over 15 amino acids. V gave up 5 bases and J gave up 4 bases; unmatched junction bases: 9. CDR1 SQVTM and CDR2 ANQGSEA come from the germline V gene. As DNA, the CDR3 is TGCAGCGTTCAACCCGGGACAGGGCCAGGAAACACCATATATTTT. It encodes CSVQPGTGPGNTIYF.

The chain couples TRBV27 to TRBJ2-5; 14 positions match TRBD2. The germline CDR1 and CDR2 sequences are MNHEY and SMNVEV (reference sequence). There are 16 residues in the CDR3. Trimming removed 6 bases from V and 5 bases from J; junction bases left unmatched: 8. CDR3 nucleotide sequence: TGTGCCAGCAGCTTAGGACTAGCGGGGGGTTATGAGACCCAGTACTTC. Amino acids: CASSLGLAGGYETQYF.

This chain uses TRBV7-3 with TRBJ1-2, with D perhaps TRBD1 (5 bases). The ends were cut back, 5 bases at V and 4 bases at J, with 14 bases in the middle. The germline gives CDR1 SGHTA, CDR2 FQGTGA. The CDR3 has 14 amino acids. The CDR3 sequence: CASSKGADSYGYTF. In nucleotides, the CDR3 is TGTGCCAGCAGCAAAGGGGCAGATTCCTATGGCTACACCTTC.

The rearrangement joins TRBV18 to TRBJ2-7; the match to TRBD1 covers 7 bases. The CDR3 covers 15 residues. In germline, CDR1 is KGHSH, CDR2 LQKENI. The V gene end was trimmed by 5 bases and the J gene end by 2 bases; junction bases not matched to a gene: 9. CDR3 in DNA: TGTGCCAGCTCATCGCCGCGACAGGGCGCCTACGAGCAGTACTTC. Protein: CASSSPRQGAYEQYF.

The rearrangement joins TRBV5-4 to TRBJ2-1; D call uncertain. Per the germline V gene, CDR1 is SGHNT and CDR2 is YYREEE (reference sequence). This CDR3 has 13 residues. Trimming stripped 1 base from V and 7 bases from J, with 9 bases between. The CDR3 sequence is CASSLYRANEQFF. The CDR3 DNA follows: TGTGCCAGCAGCTTGTATAGAGCTAATGAGCAGTTCTTC.